The rows below give T cell receptor beta chains drawn from one sample of a study of blood T cell repertoires in COVID-19. Assay: immunoSEQ multiplex PCR; the TCRdb copy retains only in-frame clones and omits some. The sample comprises some 180,000 clones, about four fifths of which are singletons, and about 11% rests with the top ten. Sequenced material: peripheral blood. Every receptor here comes from a woman in her 40s with COVID-19, enrolled during active disease. Both conserved end residues are part of each CDR3. Fields, in order: V gene, D gene, J gene, clone size, CDR3 protein, CDR3 DNA. A D gene is named only where the DNA matches it firmly. Clone sizes are given selectively: once, few, many, or a class where the clone is expanded.

TRBV7-3	.	TRBJ2-5	.	CASSNRTHQETQYF	TGTGCCAGCAGCAACCGGACTCACCAAGAGACCCAGTACTTC
TRBV4-1	TRBD1	TRBJ2-1	.	CASSQQGTGAFEQFF	TGCGCCAGCAGCCAACAAGGGACAGGGGCCTTCGAGCAGTTCTTC
TRBV14	.	TRBJ1-2	.	CASSQGAGTYTF	TGTGCCAGCAGCCAAGGGGCGGGAACCTACACCTTC
TRBV20-1	TRBD2	TRBJ2-7	.	CSAIAGGEQYF	TGCAGTGCTATAGCGGGAGGCGAGCAGTACTTC
TRBV28	.	TRBJ1-4	once	CASTPWGGRSFF	TGTGCCAGCACCCCGTGGGGGGGGCGCTCGTTTTTT
TRBV30	.	TRBJ1-2	.	CAWSVGHPADYTF	TGTGCCTGGAGTGTGGGACACCCCGCGGACTACACCTTC
TRBV3-1/TRBV3-2	.	TRBJ2-1	.	CASSQDPGQLEQFF	TGTGCCAGCAGCCAGGACCCAGGACAGCTCGAGCAGTTCTTC
TRBV7-8	TRBD2	TRBJ2-5	.	CASSATGGETQYF	TGTGCCAGCAGCGCCACCGGGGGGGAGACCCAGTACTTC
TRBV3-1/TRBV3-2	TRBD1	TRBJ2-5	.	CASSQGNPGQGEPQYF	TGTGCCAGCAGCCAAGGAAATCCGGGACAGGGGGAGCCCCAGTACTTC
TRBV10-3	.	TRBJ1-1	.	CAISESGRGATEAFF	TGTGCCATCAGTGAGTCGGGTAGGGGCGCCACTGAAGCTTTCTTT
TRBV28	TRBD2	TRBJ2-7	few	CASSFLAGRYEQYF	TGTGCCAGCAGTTTTCTAGCGGGAAGGTACGAGCAGTACTTC
TRBV7-9	TRBD2	TRBJ2-1	.	CASSPLPSGRGNEQFF	TGTGCCAGCAGCCCCCTCCCTAGCGGGAGGGGGAATGAGCAGTTCTTC
TRBV19	.	TRBJ1-5	.	CASSIFGQSNQPQHF	TGTGCCAGTAGTATCTTTGGGCAGAGCAATCAGCCCCAGCATTTT
TRBV2	TRBD1	TRBJ1-1	.	CASSHGQGASMTEAFF	TGTGCCAGCAGTCATGGACAGGGGGCGTCGATGACTGAAGCTTTCTTT
TRBV9	TRBD2	TRBJ2-1	.	CASSVAGLAGVDEQFF	TGTGCCAGCAGCGTAGCGGGACTAGCGGGAGTAGATGAGCAGTTCTTC
TRBV19	.	TRBJ2-2	.	CASDRNTGELFF	TGTGCCTCGGACAGAAACACCGGGGAGCTGTTTTTT
TRBV3-1/TRBV3-2	.	TRBJ2-5	.	CASSQVLSNPETQYF	TGTGCCAGCAGCCAAGTTCTCTCTAATCCTGAGACCCAGTACTTC
TRBV15	.	TRBJ1-4	.	CATGRNEKLFF	TGTGCCACGGGGAGGAATGAAAAACTGTTTTTT
TRBV9	.	TRBJ2-1	.	CASSLRGGFGEQFF	TGTGCCAGCAGCCTCCGTGGGGGGTTTGGTGAGCAGTTCTTC
TRBV7-2	.	TRBJ1-6	.	CASSPMGLSPLHF	TGTGCCAGCAGCCCGATGGGGCTTTCACCCCTCCACTTT
TRBV5-4	.	TRBJ1-4	once	CASSRDGAANEKLFF	TGTGCCAGCAGCCGTGATGGGGCAGCTAATGAAAAACTGTTTTTT
TRBV7-8	TRBD2	TRBJ2-1	.	CASSRSASGSSYNEQFF	TGTGCCAGCAGCCGGTCGGCGAGCGGGAGCTCCTACAATGAGCAGTTCTTC
TRBV7-7	.	TRBJ2-5	.	CASSLRGRGERQETQYF	TGTGCTAGCAGCTTAAGGGGCAGGGGGGAGAGACAAGAGACCCAGTACTTC
TRBV10-1	.	TRBJ1-1	.	CASTSEAFF	TGCGCCAGCACCTCTGAAGCTTTCTTT
TRBV7-3	TRBD1	TRBJ2-2	few	CASSTKAGTGVYNTGELFF	TGTGCCAGCAGCACTAAGGCCGGGACAGGGGTTTATAACACCGGGGAGCTGTTTTTT
TRBV29-1	.	TRBJ2-7	.	CSVGQVSYEQYF	TGCAGCGTTGGACAGGTATCCTACGAGCAGTACTTC
TRBV6-5	TRBD1	TRBJ2-2	.	CASSTDRANTGELFF	TGTGCCAGCAGTACTGACAGGGCGAACACCGGGGAGCTGTTTTTT